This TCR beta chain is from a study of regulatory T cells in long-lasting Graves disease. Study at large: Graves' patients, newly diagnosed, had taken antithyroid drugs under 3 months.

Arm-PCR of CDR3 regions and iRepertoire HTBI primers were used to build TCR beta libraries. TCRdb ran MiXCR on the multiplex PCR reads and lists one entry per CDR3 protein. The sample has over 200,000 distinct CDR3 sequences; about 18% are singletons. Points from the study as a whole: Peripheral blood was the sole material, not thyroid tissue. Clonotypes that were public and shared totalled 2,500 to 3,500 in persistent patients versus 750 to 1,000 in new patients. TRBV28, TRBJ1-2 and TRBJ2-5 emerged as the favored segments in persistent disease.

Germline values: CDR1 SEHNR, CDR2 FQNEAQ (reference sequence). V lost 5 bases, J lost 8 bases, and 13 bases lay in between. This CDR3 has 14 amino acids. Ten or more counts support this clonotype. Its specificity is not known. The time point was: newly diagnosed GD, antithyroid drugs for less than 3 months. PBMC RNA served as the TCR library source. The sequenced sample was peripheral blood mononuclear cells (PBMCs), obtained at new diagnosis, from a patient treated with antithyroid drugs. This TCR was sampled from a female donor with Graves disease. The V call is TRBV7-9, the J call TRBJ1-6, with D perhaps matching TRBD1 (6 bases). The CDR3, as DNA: TGTGCCAGCAGCCAGGACAGATTGTATTCACCCCTCCACTTT. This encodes CASSQDRLYSPLHF.